This T cell receptor (beta chain) is from a study of blood T cell repertoires in COVID-19. About the research overall: Acute and convalescent COVID-19 samples came from the United States, Italy and Spain. Nucleic acid was either cDNA or gDNA, and it came from T cells, B-cell-depleted T cells, or PBMCs.

Trimming took off 7 bases at V and 0 bases at J, with 10 bases between the two ends. The CDR3 is made up of 14 amino acids. Looked up from germline, CDR1 is SGHRS and CDR2 is YFSETQ. TCRdb keeps only in-frame clones here, not all; method: immunoSEQ multiplex PCR. Among about 24,000 clones, around 89% were seen once, and the ten largest hold 9.7%. The V gene is TRBV5-1, the J gene TRBJ1-4; the D is unclear. The source of this sequence is a man aged 65 to 79 with acute or convalescent COVID-19. Sequencing was carried out using peripheral blood. CDR3 sequence reads: CASAEGATNEKLFF. DNA for the CDR3: TGCGCCAGCGCGGAGGGCGCAACTAATGAAAAACTGTTTTTT.